The sequence of this TCR beta chain was determined in a study of shared clonotypes between healthy human individuals. Generated by immunoSEQ multiplex PCR, the TCRdb table keeps only in-frame clones and is missing some. The table has some 2,100,000 clones, around 95% seen once. CDR1 SGDLS and CDR2 YYNGEE come from the germline V gene. There are 15 residues in the CDR3. V gave up 0 bases and J gave up 0 bases, with 8 bases separating them. As concerns this clone: Other DNA sequences of this sample code for an identical CDR3.

The receptor was isolated from a young man in good health. Specimen: naive CD4+ T cells sorted from blood. Subset described: CD45RA+ positively selected. The rearrangement links TRBV9 to TRBJ2-3; D uncertain. The CDR3, as DNA: TGTGCCAGCAGCGTAGAGGGCTTCAGCACAGATACGCAGTATTTT. This sequence encodes CASSVEGFSTDTQYF.